The 6 T cell receptor beta chains below come from one sample, sequenced in a study of control samples from healthy donors and cancer patients. TCRdb keeps only in-frame clones here, not all; method: immunoSEQ multiplex PCR. The table lists 150,000 or so clones, under 95% of them singletons. Sequencing was performed on blood. The receptor set was obtained from a man between 18 and 35 years old in good health.

The chain couples TRBV2 to TRBJ1-5; tentatively, D is TRBD1 (5 bases). Germline CDR1 SNHLY, CDR2 FYNNEI. The CDR3 has 15 residues. V was trimmed by 3 bases and J by 7 bases, leaving 16 bases between them. The CDR3 DNA reads TGTGCCAGCAGTGACGGGGCCTTCTCATACCAGCCCCAGCATTTT. Protein sequence: CASSDGAFSYQPQHF.

V and J are TRBV12-3 or TRBV12-4 and TRBJ1-6; tentative D call: TRBD1 (6 bases). The CDR3 sequence is 12 residues long. V lost 3 bases, J lost 10 bases, and 7 bases lay in between. Here the CDR3 reads CASSFGGSPLHF. DNA for the CDR3: TGTGCCAGCAGTTTCGGGGGCTCACCCCTCCACTTT.

This chain connects TRBV6-4 to TRBJ1-2; D not certain. V lost 2 bases to trimming and J lost 5 bases, with 18 bases between them. The CDR3 extends over 16 amino acids. In germline, CDR1 is MRHNA, CDR2 SNTAGT. As DNA, the CDR3 is TGTGCCAGCAGTGACCCCAGGACGGTAAAAGGTTATGGCTACACCTTC. This gives the protein CASSDPRTVKGYGYTF.

CDR3 coding DNA: TGCGCCAGCAGCCCTCGGGGGGGGCTCACTGAAGCTTTCTTT. Protein product: CASSPRGGLTEAFF. The chain carries TRBV4-1 and TRBJ1-1; maybe TRBD1 (6 bases). Trimming took 4 bases from V and 4 from J, leaving 13 bases between them. This CDR3 contains 14 residues. Germline V gene lookup returns CDR1 MGHRA and CDR2 YSYEKL.

The chain employs TRBV19 and TRBJ1-1; no clear D gene. CDR1 is LNHDA, CDR2 SQIVND, per germline (reference sequence). This CDR3 has 12 residues. The V end lost 1 base, the J end lost 7 bases, and 7 bases lay between the germline ends. As DNA, the CDR3 is TGTGCCAGTAGTATAGGAGCGCTTGAAGCTTTCTTT. Its translation: CASSIGALEAFF.

The chain recombines TRBV7-9 with TRBJ2-5, with D perhaps TRBD1 (5 bases). The germline V gene encodes CDR1 SEHNR and CDR2 FQNEAQ (reference sequence). V lost 3 bases and J lost 4, with 18 bases in between. CDR3 size: 16 residues. CDR3 sequence (DNA): TGTGCCAGCAGCTTCAATAGCCGGCAGGGTAGAGAGACCCAGTACTTC. Its protein is CASSFNSRQGRETQYF.